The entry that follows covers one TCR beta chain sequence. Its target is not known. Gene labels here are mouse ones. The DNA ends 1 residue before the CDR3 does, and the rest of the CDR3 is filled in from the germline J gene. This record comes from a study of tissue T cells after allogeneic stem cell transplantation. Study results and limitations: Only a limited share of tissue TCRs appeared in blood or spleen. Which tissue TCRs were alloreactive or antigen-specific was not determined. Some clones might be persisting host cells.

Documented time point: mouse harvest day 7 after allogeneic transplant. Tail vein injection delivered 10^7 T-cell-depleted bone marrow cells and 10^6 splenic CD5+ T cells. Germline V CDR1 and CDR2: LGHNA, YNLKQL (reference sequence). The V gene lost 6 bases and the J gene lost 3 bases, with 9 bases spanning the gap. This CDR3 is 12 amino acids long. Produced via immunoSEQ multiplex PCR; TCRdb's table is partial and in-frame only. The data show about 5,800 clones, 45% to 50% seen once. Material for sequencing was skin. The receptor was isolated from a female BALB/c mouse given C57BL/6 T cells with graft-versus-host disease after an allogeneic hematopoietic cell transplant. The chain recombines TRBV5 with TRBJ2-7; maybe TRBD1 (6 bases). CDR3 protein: CASSRDIYEQYF. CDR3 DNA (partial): TGTGCCAGCAGTCGGGACATCTATGAACAGTAC.